Following are 7 T cell receptor beta chains from one sample sequenced in a study of blood T cells in healthy people across ages. The second PCR ran roughly 7 to 12 cycles with a sample-barcoded 5' primer and J-beta primers. TCRdb recomputed calls from the 5' RACE reads with MiXCR, one row per CDR3 protein. The sample holds some 1.5 million distinct CDR3 sequences, 28% seen once. Material: blood. These receptors came from a woman in her 30s in good health.

The V gene is TRBV4-1, the J gene TRBJ1-6, with no clear D. Germline CDR1 is MGHRA and CDR2 is YSYEKL. This CDR3 has 15 residues. V shed 4 bases and J shed 0 bases, with 7 bases lying between them. CDR3 bases: TGCGCCAGCAGCCGGTACTTCTCCTATAATTCACCCCTCCACTTT. Its protein product is CASSRYFSYNSPLHF.

This clonotype was observed many times. The chain uses TRBV5-4 and TRBJ2-5; TRBD2 is a possible D gene (6 bases). Germline CDR1 reads SGHNT; CDR2 reads YYREEE (reference sequence). The V gene lost 4 bases and the J gene lost 1 base, with 20 bases spanning the gap. This CDR3 is built from 17 residues. The CDR3 nucleotides read TGTGCCAGCAGCCCCGCTAGCGCCGGTATCATCCAAGAGACCCAGTACTTC. The encoded protein is CASSPASAGIIQETQYF.

This clonotype was observed a few times. This rearrangement joins TRBV5-1 to TRBJ2-2, with D possibly being TRBD2 (6 bases). V dropped 5 bases and J dropped 1 base, with 12 bases sitting between them. Germline V CDR1 and CDR2: SGHRS, YFSETQ. CDR3 size: 15 residues. CDR3 nucleotides: TGCGCCAGCAGGAGGACGGGGGAGAACACCGGGGAGCTGTTTTTT. Residues: CASRRTGENTGELFF. Variable domain in full (rest from reference TRBV5-1 and TRBJ2-2): KAGVTQTPRYLIKTRGQQVTLSCSPISGHRSVSWYQQTPGQGLQFLFEYFSETQRNKGNFPGRFSGRQFSNSRSEMNVSTLELGDSALYLCASRRTGENTGELFFGEGSRLTVL.

This clonotype was counted between two and nine times. The V and J genes are TRBV28 and TRBJ2-2; D may be TRBD2 (7 bases). Trimming shortened V by 5 bases and J by 4 bases, and 23 bases separated the two germline ends. This CDR3 contains 18 residues. Germline CDR1 reads MDHEN; CDR2 reads SYDVKM. The CDR3 sequence: CASSPFLRGGPGTGELFF. CDR3 nucleotides: TGTGCCAGCAGTCCCTTCCTTCGCGGGGGCCCGGGCACCGGGGAGCTGTTTTTT. Variable domain in full (rest from reference TRBV28 and TRBJ2-2): DVKVTQSSRYLVKRTGEKVFLECVQDMDHENMFWYRQDPGLGLRLIYFSYDVKMKEKGDIPEGYSVSREKKERFSLILESASTNQTSMYLCASSPFLRGGPGTGELFFGEGSRLTVL.

The CDR3 here is CASSCRYTYNEQFF. In DNA form, the CDR3 reads TGTGCCAGCAGTTGTAGGTACACCTACAATGAGCAGTTCTTC. The J gene is TRBJ2-1, the V gene TRBV2; D gene ambiguous. The germline V gene has CDR1 SNHLY and CDR2 FYNNEI. The ends were cut back, 5 bases at V and 2 bases at J, with 10 bases in the middle. CDR3 length equals 14 residues.

The V call is TRBV7-2, the J call TRBJ2-5; 8 nucleotides match TRBD2. V shed 3 bases, J shed 0 bases, and the junction held 6 bases outside the gene matches. This CDR3 contains 16 residues. Germline V gives CDR1 SGHTA, CDR2 FQGNSA. CDR3: CASSFNSGANQETQYF. The CDR3 DNA follows: TGTGCCAGCAGCTTTAATAGCGGGGCCAACCAAGAGACCCAGTACTTC.

This chain links TRBV7-9 with TRBJ2-3; 9 bases align to TRBD1. The CDR3 loop spans 17 amino acids. Germline V gives CDR1 SEHNR, CDR2 FQNEAQ (reference sequence). V shed 5 bases and J 0 bases; nucleotides not matched to a gene: 9. The CDR3 coding sequence is TGTGCCAGCAGCCCGATCGCGGGACAGGGAAGCACAGATACGCAGTATTTT. Its protein product is CASSPIAGQGSTDTQYF.